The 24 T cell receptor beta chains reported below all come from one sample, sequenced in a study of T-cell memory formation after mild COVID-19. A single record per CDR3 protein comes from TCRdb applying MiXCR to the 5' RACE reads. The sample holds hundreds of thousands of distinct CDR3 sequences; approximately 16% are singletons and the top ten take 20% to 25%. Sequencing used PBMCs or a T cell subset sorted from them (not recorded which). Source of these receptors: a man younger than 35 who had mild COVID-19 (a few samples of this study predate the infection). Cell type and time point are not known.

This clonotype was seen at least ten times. The CDR3 loop reads CATSEGPSSGATDTQYF. CDR3 bases: TGTGCCACCAGTGAGGGGCCTAGCAGTGGTGCCACAGATACGCAGTATTTT. The V call is TRBV24-1, the J call TRBJ2-3; D assignment may be TRBD1 or TRBD2 (5 bases each). The CDR3 is made up of 17 amino acids. Trimming removed 4 bases from V and 2 bases from J, with 18 bases in between. CDR1 and CDR2 (germline): KGHDR, SFDVKD.

The CDR3 DNA is TGTGCCAGCAGCTTAGCCCCCGGTGGAGCGGAGACCCAGTACTTC. It translates to CASSLAPGGAETQYF. This chain joins TRBV11-1 and TRBJ2-5; D gene uncertain. V lost 0 bases and J 5 bases, leaving 13 bases between the germline ends. Germline V lookup: CDR1 SGHAT, CDR2 FQDESV (reference sequence). The CDR3 has 15 residues.

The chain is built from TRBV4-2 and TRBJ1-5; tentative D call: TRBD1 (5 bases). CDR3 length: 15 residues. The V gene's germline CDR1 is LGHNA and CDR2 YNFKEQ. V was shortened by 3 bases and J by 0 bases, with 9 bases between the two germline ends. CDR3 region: CASSQAGYSNQPQHF. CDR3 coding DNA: TGTGCCAGCAGCCAGGCAGGGTATAGCAATCAGCCCCAGCATTTT.

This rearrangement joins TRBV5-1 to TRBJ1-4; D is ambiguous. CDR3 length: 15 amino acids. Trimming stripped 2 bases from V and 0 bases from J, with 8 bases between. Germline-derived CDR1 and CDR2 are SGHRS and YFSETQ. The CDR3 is CASSFTGATNEKLFF. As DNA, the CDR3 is TGCGCCAGCAGCTTCACCGGGGCAACTAATGAAAAACTGTTTTTT.

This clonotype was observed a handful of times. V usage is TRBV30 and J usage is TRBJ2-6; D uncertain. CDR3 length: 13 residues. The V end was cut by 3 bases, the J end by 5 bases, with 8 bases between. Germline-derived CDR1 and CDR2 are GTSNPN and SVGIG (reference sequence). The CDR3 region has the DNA TGTGCCTGGAGACTGGGCTGGGCCAACGTCCTGACTTTC. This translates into CAWRLGWANVLTF.

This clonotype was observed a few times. The CDR3 DNA reads TGCAGTGCTAGAGATCTATGGGGGGCTCAGCAGTTCTTC. This translates into CSARDLWGAQQFF. The chain is built from TRBV20-1 and TRBJ2-1; D tentatively reads TRBD1 or TRBD2 (6 bases each). V was clipped by 0 bases and J by 11 bases, with 14 bases between them. The V gene's germline CDR1 is DFQATT and CDR2 SNEGSKA (reference sequence). The CDR3 covers 13 residues.

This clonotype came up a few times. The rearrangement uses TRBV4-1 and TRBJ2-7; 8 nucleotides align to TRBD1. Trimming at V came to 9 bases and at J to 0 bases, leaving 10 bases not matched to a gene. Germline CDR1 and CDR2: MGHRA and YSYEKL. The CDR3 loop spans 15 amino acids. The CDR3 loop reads CASRARQGSSYEQYF. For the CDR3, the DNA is TGCGCCAGTAGAGCGCGACAGGGGAGCTCCTACGAGCAGTACTTC.

The CDR3 loop reads CASSYSAGQAYYEQYF. The CDR3 DNA follows: TGCGCCAGCAGTTATTCAGCGGGACAGGCTTACTACGAGCAGTACTTC. The rearrangement links TRBV5-1 to TRBJ2-7; D may be TRBD1 (8 bases). With 5 bases removed from V and 3 bases from J, the gap between germline ends came to 21 bases. Germline lookup yields CDR1 SGHRS and CDR2 YFSETQ. The length of the CDR3 is 16 residues. Complete variable domain (other parts from reference TRBV5-1 and TRBJ2-7): KAGVTQTPRYLIKTRGQQVTLSCSPISGHRSVSWYQQTPGQGLQFLFEYFSETQRNKGNFPGRFSGRQFSNSRSEMNVSTLELGDSALYLCASSYSAGQAYYEQYFGPGTRLTVT.

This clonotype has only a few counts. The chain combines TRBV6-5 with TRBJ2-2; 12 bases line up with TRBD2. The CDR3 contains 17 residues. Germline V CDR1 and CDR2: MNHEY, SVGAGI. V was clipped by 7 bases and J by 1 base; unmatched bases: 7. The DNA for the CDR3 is TGTGCCAGCAAATTGCCGGGACTAGCGGGGAACACCGGGGAGCTGTTTTTT. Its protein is CASKLPGLAGNTGELFF.

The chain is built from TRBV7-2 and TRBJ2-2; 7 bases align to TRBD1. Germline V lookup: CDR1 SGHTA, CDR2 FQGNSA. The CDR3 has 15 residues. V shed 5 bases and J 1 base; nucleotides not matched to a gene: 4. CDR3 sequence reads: CASSEQGLNTGELFF. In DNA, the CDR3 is TGTGCCAGCAGCGAACAGGGGCTGAACACCGGGGAGCTGTTTTTT.

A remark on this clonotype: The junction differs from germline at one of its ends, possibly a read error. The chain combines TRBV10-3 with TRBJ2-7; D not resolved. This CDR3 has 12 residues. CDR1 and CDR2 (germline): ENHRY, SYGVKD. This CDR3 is CAIRPNSHEQYF. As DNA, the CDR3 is TGTGCCATCAGACCAAACTCCCACGAGCAGTACTTC.

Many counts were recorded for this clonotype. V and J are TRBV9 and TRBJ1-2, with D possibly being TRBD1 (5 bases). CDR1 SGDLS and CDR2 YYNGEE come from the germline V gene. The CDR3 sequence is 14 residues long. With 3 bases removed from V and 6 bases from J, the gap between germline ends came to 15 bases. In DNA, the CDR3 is TGTGCCAGCAGCGGGGGCCAGGGTAAAAATGGCTACACCTTC. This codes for CASSGGQGKNGYTF.

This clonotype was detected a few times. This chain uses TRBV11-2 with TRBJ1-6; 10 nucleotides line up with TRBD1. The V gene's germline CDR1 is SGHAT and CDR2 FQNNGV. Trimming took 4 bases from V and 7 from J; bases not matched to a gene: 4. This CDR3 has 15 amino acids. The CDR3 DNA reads TGTGCCAGCAGCTATGGGACAGGGGTAAATTCACCCCTCCACTTT. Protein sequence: CASSYGTGVNSPLHF.

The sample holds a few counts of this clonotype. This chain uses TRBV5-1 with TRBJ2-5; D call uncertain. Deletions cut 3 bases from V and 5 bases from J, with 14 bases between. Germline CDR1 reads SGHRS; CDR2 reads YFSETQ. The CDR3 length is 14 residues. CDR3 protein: CASSYGSGRETQYF. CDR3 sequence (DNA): TGCGCCAGCAGCTACGGGTCCGGTAGGGAGACCCAGTACTTC.

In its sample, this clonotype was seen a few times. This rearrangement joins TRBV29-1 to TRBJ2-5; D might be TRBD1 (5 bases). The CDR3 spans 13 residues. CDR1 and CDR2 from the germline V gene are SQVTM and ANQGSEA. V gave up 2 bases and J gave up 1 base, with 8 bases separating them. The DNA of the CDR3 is TGCAGCGTTGAACAGGGCCCCCAAGAGACCCAGTACTTC. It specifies CSVEQGPQETQYF.

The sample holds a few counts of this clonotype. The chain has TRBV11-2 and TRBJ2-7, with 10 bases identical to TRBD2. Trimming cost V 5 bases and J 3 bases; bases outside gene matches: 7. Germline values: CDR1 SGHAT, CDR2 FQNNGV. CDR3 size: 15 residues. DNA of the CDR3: TGTGCCAGCAGCCGTTGGGCTAGCGGGGGCTACGAGCAGTACGTC. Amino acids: CASSRWASGGYEQYV.

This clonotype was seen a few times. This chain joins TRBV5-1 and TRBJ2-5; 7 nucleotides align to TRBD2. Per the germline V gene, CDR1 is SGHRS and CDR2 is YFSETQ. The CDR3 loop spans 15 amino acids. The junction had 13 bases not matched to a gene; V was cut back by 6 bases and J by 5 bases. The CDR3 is CASTMTSPILETQYF. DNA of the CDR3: TGCGCCAGCACAATGACTAGCCCGATCCTGGAGACCCAGTACTTC.

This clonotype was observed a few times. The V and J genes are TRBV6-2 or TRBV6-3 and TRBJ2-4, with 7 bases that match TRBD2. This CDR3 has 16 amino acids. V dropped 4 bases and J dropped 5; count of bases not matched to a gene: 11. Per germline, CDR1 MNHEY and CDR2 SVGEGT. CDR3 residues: CASSWVRGDLQNIQYF. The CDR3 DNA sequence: TGTGCCAGCAGTTGGGTACGGGGGGACCTTCAAAACATTCAGTACTTC.

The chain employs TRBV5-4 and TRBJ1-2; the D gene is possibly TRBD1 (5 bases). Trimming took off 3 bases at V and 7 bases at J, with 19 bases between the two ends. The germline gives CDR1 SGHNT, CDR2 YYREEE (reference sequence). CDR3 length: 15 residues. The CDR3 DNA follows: TGTGCCAGCAGCTCTCTGACGACGGGGGGGTTTGGCTACACCTTC. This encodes CASSSLTTGGFGYTF.

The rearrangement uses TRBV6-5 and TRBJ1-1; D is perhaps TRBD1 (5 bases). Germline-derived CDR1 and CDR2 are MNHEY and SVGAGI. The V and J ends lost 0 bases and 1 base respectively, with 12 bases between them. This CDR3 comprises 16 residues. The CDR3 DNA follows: TGTGCCAGCAGTTACTCGAGCGGGGACGGGAACACTGAAGCTTTCTTT. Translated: CASSYSSGDGNTEAFF.

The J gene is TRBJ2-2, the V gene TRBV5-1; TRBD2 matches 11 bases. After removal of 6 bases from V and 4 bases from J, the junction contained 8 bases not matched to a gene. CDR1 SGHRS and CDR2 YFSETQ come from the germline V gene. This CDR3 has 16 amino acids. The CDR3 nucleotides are TGCGCCAGCACCTTTAGCGGGGGGGCCGGCACCGGGGAGCTGTTTTTT. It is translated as CASTFSGGAGTGELFF.

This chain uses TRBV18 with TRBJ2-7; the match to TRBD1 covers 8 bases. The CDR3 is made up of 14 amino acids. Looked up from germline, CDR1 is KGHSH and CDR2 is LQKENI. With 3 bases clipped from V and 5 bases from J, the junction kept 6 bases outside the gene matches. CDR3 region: CASSPPTGVDEQYF. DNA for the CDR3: TGTGCCAGCTCACCCCCGACAGGGGTGGACGAGCAGTACTTC.

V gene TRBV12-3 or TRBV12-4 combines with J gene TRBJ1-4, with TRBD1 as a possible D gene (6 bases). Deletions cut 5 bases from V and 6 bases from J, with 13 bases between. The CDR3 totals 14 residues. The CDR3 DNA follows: TGTGCCAGCAGTCGACAGGACCGCGATGAAAAACTGTTTTTT. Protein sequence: CASSRQDRDEKLFF.

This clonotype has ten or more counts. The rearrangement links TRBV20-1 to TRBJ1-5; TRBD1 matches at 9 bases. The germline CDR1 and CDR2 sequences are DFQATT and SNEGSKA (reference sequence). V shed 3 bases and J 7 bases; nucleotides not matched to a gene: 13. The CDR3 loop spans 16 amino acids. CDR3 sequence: CSASLRTGAIHQPQHF. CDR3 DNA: TGCAGTGCTAGCCTTAGGACAGGGGCAATTCACCAGCCCCAGCATTTT.